The present TCR beta chain was sequenced within a study of CD8+CD57+ T cells in acquired aplastic anemia. Before being chosen for sequencing, patients had shown CD8+CD57+ cell expansion by flow cytometry. Genomic DNA, serving as template, underwent TCR beta VDJ and CDR3 profiling. TCRdb fed the reads into MiXCR, producing one record per CDR3 protein. The sample holds some 160,000 distinct CDR3 sequences, around 48% seen once. This clonotype was counted a single time. Trimming took off 5 bases at V and 2 bases at J, with 12 bases between the two ends. Per the germline V gene, CDR1 is SQVTM and CDR2 is ANQGSEA. The CDR3 has 13 residues.

Sequencing used sorted CD4+, CD8+, or CD8+CD57+ T cells (not recorded which) from PBMCs. The chain uses TRBV29-1 and TRBJ1-1; a weak D match, TRBD1 (5 bases). The TCR sequence derives from a human donor with aplastic anemia. The DNA of the CDR3 is TGCAGCGTTCGAAACGGACACAACACTGAAGCTTTCTTT. This gives the protein CSVRNGHNTEAFF.